The 14 T cell receptor beta chains listed next were all sequenced from one sample in a study of T-cell reconstitution after alpha-beta-depleted transplantation in children. Unique molecular identifiers were built into the TCRbeta library. TCRdb called the PCR reads again in MiXCR, with one record for every CDR3 protein. The sample records approximately 430,000 distinct CDR3 sequences, 16% being singletons. The source was PBMCs, mostly from graft donor cells, collected 360 days after TCRalphabeta/CD19-depleted stem cell transplant. The receptors come from a boy less than two years old who had a stem cell transplant for Wiskott-Aldrich syndrome, so the T cells may come from the graft donor.

This clonotype was recorded once. This chain connects TRBV5-1 to TRBJ1-1, with 10 bases lining up with TRBD1. In germline, CDR1 is SGHRS, CDR2 YFSETQ. With V trimmed by 3 bases and J by 0 bases, 5 bases remained unmatched. This CDR3 has 16 residues. CDR3 amino acids: CASSWDRGSMNTEAFF. For the CDR3, the DNA is TGCGCCAGCAGCTGGGACAGGGGATCCATGAACACTGAAGCTTTCTTT.

This clonotype was counted a few times. This chain joins TRBV9 and TRBJ1-1; D gene uncertain. The V end lost 0 bases, the J end lost 5 bases, and 8 bases lay between the germline ends. The CDR3 length is 13 residues. Germline V gene data show CDR1 as SGDLS and CDR2 as YYNGEE. CDR3 nucleotide sequence: TGTGCCAGCAGCGTAGGGGATCGGACTGAAGCTTTCTTT. Protein: CASSVGDRTEAFF.

The chain carries TRBV12-3 or TRBV12-4 and TRBJ2-5, with unresolved D. The CDR3 contains 13 residues. The ends were cut back, 3 bases at V and 3 bases at J, with 8 bases in the middle. CDR3 amino acids: CASSFVLKETQYF. The CDR3 coding sequence is TGTGCCAGCAGTTTTGTACTGAAAGAGACCCAGTACTTC.

This clonotype was seen repeatedly, ten times or more. The chain recombines TRBV12-3 or TRBV12-4 with TRBJ1-4, with 8 bases lining up with TRBD1. With 6 bases clipped from V and 7 bases from J, the junction kept 7 bases outside the gene matches. The CDR3 runs 14 residues. In DNA, the CDR3 is TGTGCCAGCAGAATGACAGGGGCAAGTGAAAAACTGTTTTTT. Its protein product is CASRMTGASEKLFF.

V usage is TRBV5-1 and J usage is TRBJ1-2; D might be TRBD1 (5 bases). From germline, CDR1 is SGHRS and CDR2 YFSETQ. V was cut by 0 bases and J by 4 bases, with 13 bases left in between. There are 15 residues in the CDR3. The DNA of the CDR3 is TGCGCCAGCAGCTTGGAGGTGGGGGAAATCTATGGCTACACCTTC. Encoded protein: CASSLEVGEIYGYTF.

The chain is built from TRBV2 and TRBJ2-2; the match to TRBD1 covers 9 bases. The CDR3 loop spans 15 amino acids. The junction had 6 bases not matched to a gene; V was cut back by 6 bases and J by 4 bases. CDR1 is SNHLY and CDR2 is FYNNEI in the germline V gene. The CDR3 DNA reads as TGTGCCAGCAGCCGGGACAGGGCCGTCACCGGGGAGCTGTTTTTT. This codes for CASSRDRAVTGELFF.

The J gene is TRBJ1-1, the V gene TRBV11-3; D gene uncertain. Trimming left V 5 bases short and J 5 bases short, with 12 bases between. This CDR3 contains 13 residues. CDR1 and CDR2 from the germline V gene are SGHNT and YENEEA. Here the CDR3 DNA reads TGTGCCAGCAGCCACCCCTGGGAAACTGAAGCTTTCTTT. The encoded protein is CASSHPWETEAFF. Filled out from reference TRBV11-3 and TRBJ1-1, the complete variable domain reads EAGVVQSPRYKIIEKKQPVAFWCNPISGHNTLYWYLQNLGQGPELLIRYENEEAVDDSQLPKDRFSAERLKGVDSTLKIQPAELGDSAVYLCASSHPWETEAFFGQGTRLTVV.

Only a few counts were recorded for this clonotype. This chain uses TRBV20-1 with TRBJ2-1; D not resolved. The CDR3 contains 11 residues. V lost 3 bases and J lost 12, with 12 bases in between. The germline gives CDR1 DFQATT, CDR2 SNEGSKA (reference sequence). This CDR3 reads CSASEPQLQFF. In DNA form, the CDR3 reads TGCAGTGCTAGTGAACCCCAATTGCAGTTCTTC.

The table lists this clonotype with many counts. This sequence joins TRBV6-5 and TRBJ2-1; D remains ambiguous. V was pared by 5 bases and J by 12 bases, with 14 bases between. CDR3 size: 12 residues. From germline, CDR1 is MNHEY and CDR2 SVGAGI. CDR3 bases: TGTGCCAGCAGTCACCCCCGAGTAGGGCAGTTCTTC. Its protein is CASSHPRVGQFF.

V and J are TRBV12-3 or TRBV12-4 and TRBJ2-1; 10 bases are a match to TRBD2. Trimming removed 5 bases from V and 0 bases from J; junction bases left unmatched: 16. CDR3 length equals 20 residues. CDR3 nucleotides: TGTGCCAGCAGTCCTCTTTTGTGGACTAGCGGCCTGAGCTCCTACAATGAGCAGTTCTTC. Residues: CASSPLLWTSGLSSYNEQFF.

The chain couples TRBV20-1 to TRBJ2-2, with D perhaps TRBD2 (5 bases). Germline V gives CDR1 DFQATT, CDR2 SNEGSKA (reference sequence). This CDR3 region has 13 residues. Trimming left V 0 bases short and J 6 bases short, with 8 bases between. CDR3 protein: CSARDLRAGELFF. For the CDR3, the DNA is TGCAGTGCTAGAGACCTGCGGGCCGGGGAGCTGTTTTTT.

A word on this clonotype: The junction shows a germline mismatch at one end, possibly a read error. V and J are TRBV7-9 and TRBJ2-4; 10 bases line up with TRBD2. CDR3 length equals 14 residues. The V gene's germline CDR1 is SEHNR and CDR2 FQNEAQ (reference sequence). This chain's CDR3 is CASSPIPSGTSDYF. The CDR3 bases are TGTGCCAGCAGCCCCATACCTTCCGGGACTAGCGACTACTTT.

This clonotype was picked up a small number of times. This chain joins TRBV5-1 and TRBJ2-2; TRBD1 agrees at 7 bases. The CDR3 has 17 amino acids. Germline values: CDR1 SGHRS, CDR2 YFSETQ. V trimming: 1 base; J trimming: 2 bases; junction bases outside the gene matches: 8. CDR3 sequence (DNA): TGCGCCAGCAGCTTGAGCAGGACAGGCCTCAACACCGGGGAGCTGTTTTTT. Protein: CASSLSRTGLNTGELFF.

The chain employs TRBV25-1 and TRBJ2-1, with 7 positions matching TRBD2. Germline trimming cut 0 bases from V and 3 bases from J; bases unmatched to any gene: 14. CDR3 length: 19 amino acids. Germline V gene sequence: CDR1 MGHDK, CDR2 SYGVNS. CDR3 nucleotides: TGTGCCAGCAGTGAATATGAAGGGGAGGGGCTAGCGGACTACAATGAGCAGTTCTTC. It translates to CASSEYEGEGLADYNEQFF. The full variable domain, its missing parts supplied by reference TRBV25-1 and TRBJ2-1, is EADIYQTPRYLVIGTGKKITLECSQTMGHDKMYWYQQDPGMELHLIHYSYGVNSTEKGDLSSESTVSRIRTEHFPLTLESARPSHTSQYLCASSEYEGEGLADYNEQFFGPGTRLTVL.